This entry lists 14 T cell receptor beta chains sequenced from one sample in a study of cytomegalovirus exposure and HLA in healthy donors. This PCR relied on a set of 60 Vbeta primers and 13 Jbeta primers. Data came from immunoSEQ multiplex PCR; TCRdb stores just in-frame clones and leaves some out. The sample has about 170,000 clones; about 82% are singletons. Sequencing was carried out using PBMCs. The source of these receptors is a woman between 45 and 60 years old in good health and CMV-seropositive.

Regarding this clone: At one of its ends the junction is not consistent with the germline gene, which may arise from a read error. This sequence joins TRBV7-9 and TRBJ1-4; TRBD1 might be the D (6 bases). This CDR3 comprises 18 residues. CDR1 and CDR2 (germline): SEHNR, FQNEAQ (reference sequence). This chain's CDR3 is CSSSRMTGFSATNEKLFF. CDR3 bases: TGTTCCAGCAGCCGAATGACAGGCTTCTCTGCAACTAATGAAAAACTGTTTTTT.

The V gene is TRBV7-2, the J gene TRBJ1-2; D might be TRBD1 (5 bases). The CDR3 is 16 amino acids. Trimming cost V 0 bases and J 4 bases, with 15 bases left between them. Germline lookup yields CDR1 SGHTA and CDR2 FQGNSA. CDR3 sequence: CASSLAGGGTFYGYTF. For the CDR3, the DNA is TGTGCCAGCAGCTTAGCCGGGGGAGGGACCTTCTATGGCTACACCTTC.

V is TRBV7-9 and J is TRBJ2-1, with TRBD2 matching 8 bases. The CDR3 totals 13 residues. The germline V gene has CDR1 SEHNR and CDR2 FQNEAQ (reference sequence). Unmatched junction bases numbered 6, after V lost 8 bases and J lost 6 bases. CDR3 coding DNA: TGTGCCAGCCGACTAGCGAACCTCAATGAGCAGTTCTTC. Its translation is CASRLANLNEQFF.

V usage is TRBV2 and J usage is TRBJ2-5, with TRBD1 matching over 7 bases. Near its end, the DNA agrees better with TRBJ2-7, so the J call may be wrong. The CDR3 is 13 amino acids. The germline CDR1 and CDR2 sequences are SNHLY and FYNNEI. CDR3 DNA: TGTGCCAGCAGAAGACAGGGTCCCTACGAGCAGTACTTC. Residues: CASRRQGPYEQYF.

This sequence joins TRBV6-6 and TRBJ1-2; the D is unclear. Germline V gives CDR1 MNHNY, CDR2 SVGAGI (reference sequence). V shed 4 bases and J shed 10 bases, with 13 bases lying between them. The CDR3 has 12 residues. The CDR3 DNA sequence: TGTGCCAGCAGTTCGTCAGGCTTGCCCTACACCTTC. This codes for CASSSSGLPYTF.

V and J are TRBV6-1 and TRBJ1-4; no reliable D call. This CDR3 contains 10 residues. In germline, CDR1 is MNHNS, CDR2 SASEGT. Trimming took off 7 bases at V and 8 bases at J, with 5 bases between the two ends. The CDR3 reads CASTGEKLFF. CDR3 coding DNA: TGTGCCAGCACCGGGGAAAAACTGTTTTTT.

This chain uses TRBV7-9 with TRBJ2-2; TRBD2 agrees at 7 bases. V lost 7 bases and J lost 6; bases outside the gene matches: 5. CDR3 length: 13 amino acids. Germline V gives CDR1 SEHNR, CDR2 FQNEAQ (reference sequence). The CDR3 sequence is CASTMGGAGELFF. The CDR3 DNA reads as TGTGCCAGCACCATGGGGGGGGCCGGGGAGCTGTTTTTT. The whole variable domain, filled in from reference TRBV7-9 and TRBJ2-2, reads DTGVSQNPRHKITKRGQNVTFRCDPISEHNRLYWYRQTLGQGPEFLTYFQNEAQLEKSRLLSDRFSAERPKGSFSTLEIQRTEQGDSAMYLCASTMGGAGELFFGEGSRLTVL.

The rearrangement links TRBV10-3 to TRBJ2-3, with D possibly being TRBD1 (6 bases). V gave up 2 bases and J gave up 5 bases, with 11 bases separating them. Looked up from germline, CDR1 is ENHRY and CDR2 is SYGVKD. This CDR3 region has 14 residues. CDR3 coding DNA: TGTGCCATCAGTGAGCTACAGGGCATAGATACGCAGTATTTT. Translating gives CAISELQGIDTQYF.

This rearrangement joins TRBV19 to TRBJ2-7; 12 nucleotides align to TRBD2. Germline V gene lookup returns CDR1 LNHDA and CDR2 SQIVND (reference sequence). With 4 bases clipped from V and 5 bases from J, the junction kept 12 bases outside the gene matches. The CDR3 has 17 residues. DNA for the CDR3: TGTGCCAGTAGTAGAGCCTTACTAGCGGGGGGCTTCCACGAGCAGTACTTC. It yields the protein CASSRALLAGGFHEQYF. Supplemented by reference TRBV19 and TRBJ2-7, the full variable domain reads DGGITQSPKYLFRKEGQNVTLSCEQNLNHDAMYWYRQDPGQGLRLIYYSQIVNDFQKGDIAEGYSVSREKKESFPLTVTSAQKNPTAFYLCASSRALLAGGFHEQYFGPGTRLTVT.

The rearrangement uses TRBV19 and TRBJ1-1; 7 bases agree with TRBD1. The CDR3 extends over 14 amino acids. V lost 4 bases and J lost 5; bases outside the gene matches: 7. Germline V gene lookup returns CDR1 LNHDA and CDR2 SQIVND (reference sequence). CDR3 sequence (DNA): TGTGCCAGTAGTAAGTTAGACAGGGCTACTGAAGCTTTCTTT. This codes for CASSKLDRATEAFF. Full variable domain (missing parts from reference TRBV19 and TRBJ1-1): DGGITQSPKYLFRKEGQNVTLSCEQNLNHDAMYWYRQDPGQGLRLIYYSQIVNDFQKGDIAEGYSVSREKKESFPLTVTSAQKNPTAFYLCASSKLDRATEAFFGQGTRLTVV.

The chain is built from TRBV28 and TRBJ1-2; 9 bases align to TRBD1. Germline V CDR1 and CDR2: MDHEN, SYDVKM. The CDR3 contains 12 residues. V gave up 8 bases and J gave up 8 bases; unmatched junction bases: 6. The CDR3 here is CASRTGARGYTF. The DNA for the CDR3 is TGTGCCAGCCGGACAGGGGCTAGGGGCTACACCTTC.

The CDR3 bases are TGTGCCAGCAGTTACAGAGGGACAGTCTCCTACGAGCAGTACTTC. This codes for CASSYRGTVSYEQYF. The chain recombines TRBV6-5 with TRBJ2-7; TRBD1 agrees at 7 bases. The length of the CDR3 is 15 residues. Trimming cost V 2 bases and J 0 bases; bases outside gene matches: 4. The germline V gene encodes CDR1 MNHEY and CDR2 SVGAGI.

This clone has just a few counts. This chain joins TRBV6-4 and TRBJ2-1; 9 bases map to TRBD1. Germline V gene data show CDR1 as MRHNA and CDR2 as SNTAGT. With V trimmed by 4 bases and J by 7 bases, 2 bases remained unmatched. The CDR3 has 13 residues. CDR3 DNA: TGTGCCAGCAGTGGACAGGGGGGGAATGAGCAGTTCTTC. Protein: CASSGQGGNEQFF.

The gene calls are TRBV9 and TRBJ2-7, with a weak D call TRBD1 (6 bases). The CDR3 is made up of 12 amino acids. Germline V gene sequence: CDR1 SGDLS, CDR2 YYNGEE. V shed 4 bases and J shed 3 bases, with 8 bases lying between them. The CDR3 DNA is TGTGCCAGCAGCTCGGACAGCTACGAGCAGTACTTC. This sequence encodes CASSSDSYEQYF.